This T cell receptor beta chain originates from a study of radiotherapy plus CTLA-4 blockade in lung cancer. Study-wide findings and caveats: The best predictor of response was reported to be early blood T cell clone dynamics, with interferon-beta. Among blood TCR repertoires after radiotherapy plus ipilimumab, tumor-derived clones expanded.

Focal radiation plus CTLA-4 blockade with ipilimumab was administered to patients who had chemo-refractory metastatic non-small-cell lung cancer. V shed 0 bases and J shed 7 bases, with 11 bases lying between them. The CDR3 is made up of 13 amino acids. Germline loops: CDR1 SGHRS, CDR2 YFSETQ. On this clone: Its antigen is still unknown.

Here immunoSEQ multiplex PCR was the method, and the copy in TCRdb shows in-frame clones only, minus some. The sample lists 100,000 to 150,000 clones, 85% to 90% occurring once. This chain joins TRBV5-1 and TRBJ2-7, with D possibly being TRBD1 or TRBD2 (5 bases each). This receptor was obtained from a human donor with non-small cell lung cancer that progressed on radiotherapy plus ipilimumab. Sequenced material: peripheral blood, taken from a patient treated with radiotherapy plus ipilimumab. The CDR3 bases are TGCGCCAGCAGCTTGGAGGGGACCGCTGAGCAGTACTTC. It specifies CASSLEGTAEQYF.